The next 3 T cell receptor beta chains were all read from a single sample in a study of Ad26.COV2.S vaccination and SARS-CoV-2 variants. The sample's treatment: 15 to 20 received Ad26.COV2.S at low or high dose, single or two shots; about 5 received placebo; per-sample allocation not given. Sample collection was performed on day 63 after the first vaccine or placebo injection. TCRdb's table, derived via immunoSEQ multiplex PCR, lists solely in-frame clones and lacks some. The sample contains 350,000 to 400,000 clones, 88% of which appear only once. This specimen consisted of peripheral blood, obtained in a trial of Ad26.COV2.S vaccine versus placebo. The receptors originated from a person between 18 and 59 years old who received the Ad26.COV2.S COVID-19 vaccine or a placebo.

This sequence joins TRBV4-3 and TRBJ1-2, with 7 bases matching TRBD1. The length of the CDR3 is 15 residues. The J segment lost 3 bases and the V segment lost 1 base, leaving 5 bases of the junction unmatched. Per germline, CDR1 LGHNA and CDR2 YSLEER. This chain's CDR3 is CASSQGQGYYYGYTF. The CDR3, as DNA: TGCGCCAGCAGCCAAGGACAGGGCTACTACTATGGCTACACCTTC.

The CDR3 region is CASSPLGQGYAGELFF. The CDR3 DNA is TGTGCCAGCAGCCCCTTGGGACAGGGTTATGCCGGGGAGCTGTTTTTT. The rearrangement links TRBV9 to TRBJ2-2; 9 nucleotides match TRBD1. Per the germline V gene, CDR1 is SGDLS and CDR2 is YYNGEE. This CDR3 is 16 amino acids long. Unmatched junction bases numbered 10, after V lost 4 bases and J lost 6 bases.

This chain links TRBV6-1 with TRBJ1-6; D remains unclear. The germline CDR1 and CDR2 sequences are MNHNS and SASEGT. This CDR3 has 15 residues. V lost 1 base, J lost 5 bases, and 9 bases lay in between. The CDR3: CASSEDGQNNSPLHF. The CDR3 coding sequence is TGTGCCAGCAGTGAAGACGGGCAGAATAATTCACCCCTCCACTTT.